This TCR beta chain was retrieved from a study of T-cell reconstitution after alpha-beta-depleted transplantation in children. Whole-study results and caveats: At the one-year point after transplant, T-cell counts and TCRbeta diversity were found to come mostly from T cells that had been newly produced. As was reported, about two months after transplant, alpha-beta T cells came from several hundred expanded graft clones. TCRbeta diversity was high at day 60 in some patients (a result of surviving recipient T cells and thymic progenitors).

Germline V gene data show CDR1 as SGHRS and CDR2 as YFSETQ. The V and J ends lost 1 base and 0 bases respectively, with 8 bases between them. The CDR3 is 14 residues long. Details on this clonotype: What it binds is not known.

This sample's TCRbeta library carried unique molecular identifier barcodes. TCRdb independently ran MiXCR on the PCR reads; one entry per CDR3 protein. The sample yields about 980,000 distinct CDR3 sequences, roughly 29% seen once. This chain joins TRBV5-1 and TRBJ2-7; no clear D. Sequencing used PBMCs, mostly from graft donor cells, obtained 360 days after TCRalphabeta/CD19-depleted stem cell transplant. This receptor was obtained from a boy younger than two who had a stem cell transplant for SCID, so the T cells may come from the graft donor. This chain's CDR3 is CASSLSYLSYEQYF. DNA for the CDR3: TGCGCCAGCAGCTTGTCGTACCTCTCCTACGAGCAGTACTTC.